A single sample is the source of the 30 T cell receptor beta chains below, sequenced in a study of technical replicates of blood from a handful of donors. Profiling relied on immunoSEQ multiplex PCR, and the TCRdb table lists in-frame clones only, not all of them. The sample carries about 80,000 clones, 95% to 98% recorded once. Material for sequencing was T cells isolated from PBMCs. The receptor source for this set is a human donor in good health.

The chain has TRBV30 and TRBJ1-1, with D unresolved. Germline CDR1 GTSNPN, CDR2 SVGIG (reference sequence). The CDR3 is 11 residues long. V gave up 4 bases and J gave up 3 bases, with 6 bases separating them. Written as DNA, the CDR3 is TGTGCCTGGACCCCCTACACTGAAGCTTTCTTT. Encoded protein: CAWTPYTEAFF.

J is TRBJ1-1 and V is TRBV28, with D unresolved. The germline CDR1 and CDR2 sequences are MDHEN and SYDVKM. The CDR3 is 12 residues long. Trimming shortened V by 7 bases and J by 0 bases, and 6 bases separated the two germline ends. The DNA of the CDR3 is TGTGCCAGCAACAACCTGAACACTGAAGCTTTCTTT. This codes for CASNNLNTEAFF.

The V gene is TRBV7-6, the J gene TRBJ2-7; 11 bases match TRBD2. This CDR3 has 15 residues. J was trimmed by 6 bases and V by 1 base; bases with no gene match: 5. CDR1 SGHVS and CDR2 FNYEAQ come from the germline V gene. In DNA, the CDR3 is TGTGCCAGCAGCTTAGAACTAGCGGGAGAAGTCGAGCAGTACTTC. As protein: CASSLELAGEVEQYF.

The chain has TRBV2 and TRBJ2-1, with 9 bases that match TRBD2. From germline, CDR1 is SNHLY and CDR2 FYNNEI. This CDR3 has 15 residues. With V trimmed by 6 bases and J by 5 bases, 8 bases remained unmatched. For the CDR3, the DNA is TGTGCCAGCAGGGAGCGTAGCGGGAGCCACAATGAGCAGTTCTTC. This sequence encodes CASRERSGSHNEQFF.

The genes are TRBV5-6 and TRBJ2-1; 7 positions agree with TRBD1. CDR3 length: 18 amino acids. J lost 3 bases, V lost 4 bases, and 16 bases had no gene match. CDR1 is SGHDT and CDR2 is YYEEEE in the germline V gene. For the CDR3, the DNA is TGTGCCAGCAGCCCCACCCACCCCACAGGGGACCTCTACAATGAGCAGTTCTTC. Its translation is CASSPTHPTGDLYNEQFF.

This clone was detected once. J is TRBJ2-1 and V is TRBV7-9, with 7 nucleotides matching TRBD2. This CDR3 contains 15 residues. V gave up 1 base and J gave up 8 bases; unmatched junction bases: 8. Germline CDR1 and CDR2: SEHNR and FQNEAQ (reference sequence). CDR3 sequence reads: CASSLGGGSSDEQFF. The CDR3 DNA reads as TGTGCCAGCAGCTTAGGTGGCGGGAGCAGCGATGAGCAGTTCTTC.

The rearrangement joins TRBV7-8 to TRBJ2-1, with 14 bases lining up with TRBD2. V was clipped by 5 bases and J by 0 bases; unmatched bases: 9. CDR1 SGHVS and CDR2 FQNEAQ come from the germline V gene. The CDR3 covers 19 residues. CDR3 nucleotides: TGTGCCAGCAGCCTAGGGGGACTAGCGGGAGTTTCCTCCTACAATGAGCAGTTCTTC. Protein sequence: CASSLGGLAGVSSYNEQFF.

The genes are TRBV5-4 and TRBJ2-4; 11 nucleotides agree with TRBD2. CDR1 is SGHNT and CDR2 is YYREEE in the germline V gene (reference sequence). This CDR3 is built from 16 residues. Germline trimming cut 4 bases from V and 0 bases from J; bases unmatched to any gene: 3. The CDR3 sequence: CASSVTSGRAKNIQYF. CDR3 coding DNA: TGTGCCAGCAGCGTAACTAGCGGGAGAGCCAAAAACATTCAGTACTTC. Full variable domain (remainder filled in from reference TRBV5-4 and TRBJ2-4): ETGVTQSPTHLIKTRGQQVTLRCSSQSGHNTVSWYQQALGQGPQFIFQYYREEENGRGNFPPRFSGLQFPNYSSELNVNALELDDSALYLCASSVTSGRAKNIQYFGAGTRLSVL.

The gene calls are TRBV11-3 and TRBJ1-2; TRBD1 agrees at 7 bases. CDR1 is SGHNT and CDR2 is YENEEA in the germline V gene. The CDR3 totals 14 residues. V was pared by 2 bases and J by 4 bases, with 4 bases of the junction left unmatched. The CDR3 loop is CASSLRGDSYGYTF. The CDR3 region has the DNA TGTGCCAGCAGCTTAAGGGGGGACAGCTATGGCTACACCTTC.

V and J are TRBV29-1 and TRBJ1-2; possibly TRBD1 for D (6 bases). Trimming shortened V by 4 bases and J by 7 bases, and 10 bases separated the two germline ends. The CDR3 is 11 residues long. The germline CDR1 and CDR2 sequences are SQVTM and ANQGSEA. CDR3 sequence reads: CSVGGGSGYTF. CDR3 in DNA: TGCAGCGTTGGAGGGGGTTCTGGCTACACCTTC.

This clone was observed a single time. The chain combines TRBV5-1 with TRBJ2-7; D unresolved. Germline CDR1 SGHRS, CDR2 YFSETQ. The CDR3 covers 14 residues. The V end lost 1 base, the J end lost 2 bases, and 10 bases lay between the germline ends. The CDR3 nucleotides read TGCGCCAGCAGCTTGAGTAGCACGGCCTACGAGCAGTACTTC. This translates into CASSLSSTAYEQYF.

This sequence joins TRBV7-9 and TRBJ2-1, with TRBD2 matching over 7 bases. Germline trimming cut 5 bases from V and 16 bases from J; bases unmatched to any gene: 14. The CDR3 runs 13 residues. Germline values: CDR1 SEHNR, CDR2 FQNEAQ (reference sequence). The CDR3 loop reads CASSPPSGTTSFF. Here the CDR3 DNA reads TGTGCCAGCAGCCCCCCGTCGGGGACTACTTCATTCTTC. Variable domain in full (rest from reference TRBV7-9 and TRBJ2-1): DTGVSQNPRHKITKRGQNVTFRCDPISEHNRLYWYRQTLGQGPEFLTYFQNEAQLEKSRLLSDRFSAERPKGSFSTLEIQRTEQGDSAMYLCASSPPSGTTSFFGPGTRLTVL.

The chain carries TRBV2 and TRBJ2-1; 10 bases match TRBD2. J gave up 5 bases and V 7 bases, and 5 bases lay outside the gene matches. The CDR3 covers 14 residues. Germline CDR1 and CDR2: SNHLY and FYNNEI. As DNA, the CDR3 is TGTGCCAGCAAGGCCGGGACTAGCGACAATGAGCAGTTCTTC. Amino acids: CASKAGTSDNEQFF.

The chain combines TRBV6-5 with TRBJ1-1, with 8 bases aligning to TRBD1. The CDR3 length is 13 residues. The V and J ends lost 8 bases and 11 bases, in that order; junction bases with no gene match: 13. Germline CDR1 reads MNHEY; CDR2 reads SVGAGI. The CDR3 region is CASFYRQGWTAFF. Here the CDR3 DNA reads TGTGCCAGCTTCTACCGACAGGGGTGGACCGCTTTCTTT.

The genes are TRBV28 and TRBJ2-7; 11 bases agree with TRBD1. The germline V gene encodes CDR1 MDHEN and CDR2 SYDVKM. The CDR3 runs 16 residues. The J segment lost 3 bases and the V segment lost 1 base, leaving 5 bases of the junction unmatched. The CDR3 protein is CASSLSSGTGGYEQYF. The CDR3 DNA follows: TGTGCCAGCAGTTTATCATCCGGGACAGGGGGCTACGAGCAGTACTTC.

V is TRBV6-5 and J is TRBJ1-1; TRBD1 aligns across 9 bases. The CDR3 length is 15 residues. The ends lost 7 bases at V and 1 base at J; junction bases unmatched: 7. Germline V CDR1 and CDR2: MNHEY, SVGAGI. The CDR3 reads CASTEQGASNTEAFF. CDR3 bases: TGTGCCAGCACAGAACAGGGGGCCTCGAACACTGAAGCTTTCTTT.

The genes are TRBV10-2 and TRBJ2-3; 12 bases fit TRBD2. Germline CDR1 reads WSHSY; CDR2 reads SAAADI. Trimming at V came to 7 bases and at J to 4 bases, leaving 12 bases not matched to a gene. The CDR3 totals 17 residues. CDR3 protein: CASKRLAGEHWSDTQYF. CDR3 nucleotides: TGCGCCAGCAAGAGACTAGCGGGAGAGCACTGGTCAGATACGCAGTATTTT.

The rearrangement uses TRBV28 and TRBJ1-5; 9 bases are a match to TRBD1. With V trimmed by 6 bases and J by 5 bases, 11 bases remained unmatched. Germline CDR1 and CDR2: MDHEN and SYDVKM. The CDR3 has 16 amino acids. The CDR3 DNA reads TGTGCCAGCAGCCCGGACAGGGGCAACTTAGATCAGCCCCAGCATTTT. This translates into CASSPDRGNLDQPQHF.

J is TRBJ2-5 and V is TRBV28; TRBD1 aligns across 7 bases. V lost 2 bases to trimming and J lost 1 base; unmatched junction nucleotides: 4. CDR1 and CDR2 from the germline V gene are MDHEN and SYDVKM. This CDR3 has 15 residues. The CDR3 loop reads CASSLPRDSQETQYF. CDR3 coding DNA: TGTGCCAGCAGTTTACCACGGGACAGCCAAGAGACCCAGTACTTC. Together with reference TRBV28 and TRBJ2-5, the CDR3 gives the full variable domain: DVKVTQSSRYLVKRTGEKVFLECVQDMDHENMFWYRQDPGLGLRLIYFSYDVKMKEKGDIPEGYSVSREKKERFSLILESASTNQTSMYLCASSLPRDSQETQYFGPGTRLLVL.

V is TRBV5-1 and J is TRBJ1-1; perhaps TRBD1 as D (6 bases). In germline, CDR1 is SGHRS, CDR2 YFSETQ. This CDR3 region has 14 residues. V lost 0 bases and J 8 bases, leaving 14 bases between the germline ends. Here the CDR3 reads CASSLGASGEEAFF. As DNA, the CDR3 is TGCGCCAGCAGCTTGGGGGCTTCAGGGGAAGAAGCTTTCTTT.

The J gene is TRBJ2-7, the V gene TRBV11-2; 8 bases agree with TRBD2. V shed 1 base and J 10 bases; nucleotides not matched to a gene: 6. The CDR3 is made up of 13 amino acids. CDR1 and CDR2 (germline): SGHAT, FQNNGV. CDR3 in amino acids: CASSLAGGPDQYF. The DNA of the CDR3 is TGTGCCAGCAGCTTAGCGGGAGGGCCGGACCAGTACTTC.

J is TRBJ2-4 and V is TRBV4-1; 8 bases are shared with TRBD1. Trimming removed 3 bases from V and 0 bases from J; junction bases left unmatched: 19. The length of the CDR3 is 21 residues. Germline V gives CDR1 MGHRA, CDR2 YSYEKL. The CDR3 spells CASSQPHLRQGSLLAKNIQYF. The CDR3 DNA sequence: TGCGCCAGCAGCCAGCCCCATCTGCGACAGGGGTCTCTCTTAGCCAAAAACATTCAGTACTTC.

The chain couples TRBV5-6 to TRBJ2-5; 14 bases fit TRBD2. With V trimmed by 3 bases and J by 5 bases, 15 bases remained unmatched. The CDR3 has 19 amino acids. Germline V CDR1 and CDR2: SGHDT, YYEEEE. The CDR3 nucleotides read TGTGCCAGCAGCTCCTGGCTGGGACTAGCGGGAGTAGTCGGGGAGACCCAGTACTTC. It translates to CASSSWLGLAGVVGETQYF. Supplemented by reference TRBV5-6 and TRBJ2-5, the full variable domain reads DAGVTQSPTHLIKTRGQQVTLRCSPKSGHDTVSWYQQALGQGPQFIFQYYEEEERQRGNFPDRFSGHQFPNYSSELNVNALLLGDSALYLCASSSWLGLAGVVGETQYFGPGTRLLVL.

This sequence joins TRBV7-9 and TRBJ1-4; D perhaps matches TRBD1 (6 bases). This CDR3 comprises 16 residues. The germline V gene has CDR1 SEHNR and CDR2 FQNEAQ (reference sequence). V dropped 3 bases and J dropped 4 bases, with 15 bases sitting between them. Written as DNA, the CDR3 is TGTGCCAGCAGCTTTTTAATAGGGGGTATTAATGAAAAACTGTTTTTT. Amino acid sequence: CASSFLIGGINEKLFF.

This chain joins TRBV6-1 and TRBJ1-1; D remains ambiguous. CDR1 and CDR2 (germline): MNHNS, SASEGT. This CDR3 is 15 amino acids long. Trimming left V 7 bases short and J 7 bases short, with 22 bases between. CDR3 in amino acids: CASTQVQGRGHEAFF. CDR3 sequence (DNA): TGTGCCAGCACCCAAGTACAAGGCAGAGGCCATGAAGCTTTCTTT.

In DNA form, the CDR3 reads TGTGCCAGCAGCCATAGCACTAGCGGGAGCTACGAGCAGTACTTC. Its protein is CASSHSTSGSYEQYF. This chain links TRBV9 with TRBJ2-7, with 11 bases matching TRBD2. The CDR3 covers 15 residues. V lost 4 bases and J lost 3; bases outside the gene matches: 6. Germline assignment: CDR1 SGDLS and CDR2 YYNGEE.

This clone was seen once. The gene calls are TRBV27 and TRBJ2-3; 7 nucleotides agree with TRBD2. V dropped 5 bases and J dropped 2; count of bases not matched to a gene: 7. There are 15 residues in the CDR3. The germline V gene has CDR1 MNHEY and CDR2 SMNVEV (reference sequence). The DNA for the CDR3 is TGTGCCAGCAGTACCCCTAGCGGAAACACAGATACGCAGTATTTT. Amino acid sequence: CASSTPSGNTDTQYF.

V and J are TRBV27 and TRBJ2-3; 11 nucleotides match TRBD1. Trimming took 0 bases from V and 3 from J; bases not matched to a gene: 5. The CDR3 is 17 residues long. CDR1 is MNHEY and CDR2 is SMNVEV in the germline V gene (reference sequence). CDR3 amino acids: CASSLSLGQGATDTQYF. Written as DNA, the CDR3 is TGTGCCAGCAGTTTATCGTTAGGACAGGGGGCGACAGATACGCAGTATTTT.

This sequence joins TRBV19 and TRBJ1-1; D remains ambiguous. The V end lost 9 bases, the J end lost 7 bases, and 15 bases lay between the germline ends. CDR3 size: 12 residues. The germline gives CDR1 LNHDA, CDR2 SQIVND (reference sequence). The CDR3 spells CASRWGGGEAFF. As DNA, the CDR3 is TGTGCCAGCCGATGGGGAGGTGGTGAAGCTTTCTTT. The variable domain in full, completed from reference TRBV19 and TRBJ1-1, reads DGGITQSPKYLFRKEGQNVTLSCEQNLNHDAMYWYRQDPGQGLRLIYYSQIVNDFQKGDIAEGYSVSREKKESFPLTVTSAQKNPTAFYLCASRWGGGEAFFGQGTRLTVV.

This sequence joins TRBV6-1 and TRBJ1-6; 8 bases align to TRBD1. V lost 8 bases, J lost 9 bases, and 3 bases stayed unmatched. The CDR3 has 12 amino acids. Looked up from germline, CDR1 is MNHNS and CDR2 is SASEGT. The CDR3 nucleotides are TGTGCCAGCTTGGACAGGGCTTCACCCCTCCACTTT. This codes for CASLDRASPLHF.